This T cell receptor (beta chain) was sequenced in a study of lymphopenia after photon versus proton radiotherapy. Broader study findings: Post-nadir diversity loss with photons came from oligoclonal expansion, particularly CD8+ Temra cells. Better survival with proton therapy was suggested as possible, not demonstrated. Under photons, naive T cells and diversity fell while effector/memory populations rose.

With respect to this clone: As yet, its antigen is unknown.

Clones were sequenced by immunoSEQ multiplex PCR, and TCRdb holds only the in-frame ones, with some missing. The sample shows 60,000 to 75,000 clones, approximately 86% of them seen only once. CDR3 length: 11 amino acids. Germline CDR1 DFQATT, CDR2 SNEGSKA (reference sequence). Between the trimmed V and J ends, which lost 4 bases and 3 bases, there was a span of 7 bases. Sequencing used peripheral blood, obtained from a patient treated with photon-based radiotherapy. The V gene is TRBV20-1, the J gene TRBJ2-7; D may be TRBD1 (6 bases). The receptor's source is a man aged 40-49 years with gastric cancer. The CDR3 loop reads CSAKQGYEQYF. Here the CDR3 DNA reads TGCAGTGCTAAACAGGGCTACGAGCAGTACTTC.